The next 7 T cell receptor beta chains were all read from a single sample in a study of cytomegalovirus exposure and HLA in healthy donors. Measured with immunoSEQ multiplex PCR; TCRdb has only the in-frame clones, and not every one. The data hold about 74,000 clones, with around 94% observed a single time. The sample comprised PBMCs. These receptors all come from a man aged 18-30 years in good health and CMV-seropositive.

CDR3 in amino acids: CASSPQGSGGNTGELFF. CDR3 nucleotides: TGTGCCAGCAGCCCTCAGGGTAGCGGGGGGAACACCGGGGAGCTGTTTTTT. The chain has TRBV9 and TRBJ2-2; TRBD2 aligns across 9 bases. Germline assignment: CDR1 SGDLS and CDR2 YYNGEE. The CDR3 length is 17 residues. After removal of 4 bases from V and 1 base from J, the junction contained 8 bases not matched to a gene.

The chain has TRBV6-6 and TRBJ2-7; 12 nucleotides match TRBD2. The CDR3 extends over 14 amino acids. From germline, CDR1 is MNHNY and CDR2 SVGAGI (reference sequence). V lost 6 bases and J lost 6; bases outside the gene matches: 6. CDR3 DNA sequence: TGTGCCAGCAGCCCTAGCGGGAGGGACATCGAGCAGTACTTC. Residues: CASSPSGRDIEQYF.

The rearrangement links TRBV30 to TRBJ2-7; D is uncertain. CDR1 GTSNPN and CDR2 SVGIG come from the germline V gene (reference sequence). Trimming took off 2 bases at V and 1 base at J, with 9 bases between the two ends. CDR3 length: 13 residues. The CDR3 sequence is CAWSWQESYEQYF. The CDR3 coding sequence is TGTGCCTGGAGTTGGCAGGAATCCTACGAGCAGTACTTC.

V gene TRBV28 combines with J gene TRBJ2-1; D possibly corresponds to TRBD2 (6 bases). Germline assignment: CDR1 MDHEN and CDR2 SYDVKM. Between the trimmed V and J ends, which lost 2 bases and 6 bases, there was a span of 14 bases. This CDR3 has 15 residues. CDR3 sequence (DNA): TGTGCCAGCAGTTTAATTCGGGAGTCGGCCAATGAGCAGTTCTTC. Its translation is CASSLIRESANEQFF. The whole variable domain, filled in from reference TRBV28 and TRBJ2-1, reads DVKVTQSSRYLVKRTGEKVFLECVQDMDHENMFWYRQDPGLGLRLIYFSYDVKMKEKGDIPEGYSVSREKKERFSLILESASTNQTSMYLCASSLIRESANEQFFGPGTRLTVL.

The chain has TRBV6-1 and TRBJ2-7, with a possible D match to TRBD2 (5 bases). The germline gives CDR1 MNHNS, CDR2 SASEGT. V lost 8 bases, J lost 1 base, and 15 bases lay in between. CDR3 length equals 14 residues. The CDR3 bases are TGTGCCAGCCGTACGACGGACTGGTCCTACGAGCAGTACTTC. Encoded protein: CASRTTDWSYEQYF.

The DNA of the CDR3 is TGCGCCAGCAGCTTGAATCCCACAGATACCTCAGCTGGAAACACCATATATTTT. Translating gives CASSLNPTDTSAGNTIYF. The V and J genes are TRBV5-1 and TRBJ1-3; D unclear. Per the germline V gene, CDR1 is SGHRS and CDR2 is YFSETQ. The ends were cut back, 1 base at V and 2 bases at J, with 19 bases in the middle. This CDR3 spans 18 amino acids.

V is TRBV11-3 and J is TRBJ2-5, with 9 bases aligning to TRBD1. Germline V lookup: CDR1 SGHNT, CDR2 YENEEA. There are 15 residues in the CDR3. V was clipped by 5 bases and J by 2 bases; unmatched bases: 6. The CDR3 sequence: CASSPGQGEQETQYF. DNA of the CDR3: TGTGCCAGCAGCCCGGGACAGGGAGAGCAAGAGACCCAGTACTTC.